This T cell receptor (beta chain) was observed in a study of blood T cell repertoires in COVID-19. Study background: From the United States, Italy and Spain came samples of acute and convalescent COVID-19.

In the study's own analysis: Estimation of nucleated cell counts was performed using reference gene primer amplification. Profiling relied on immunoSEQ multiplex PCR, and the TCRdb table lists in-frame clones only, not all of them. V and J calls and clone size follow that table, whereas D and trimming were derived from the DNA. The sample has some 320,000 clones, more than 90% seen once. This clone was seen just once. Participants were aged about 18 to 100 years from 20 to 30 US areas. This clonotype was sampled from a man aged 55 to 70 who had recovered from COVID-19. The material sequenced was PBMCs or T cells enriched from blood (not recorded which).

CDR3 nucleotide sequence: TGCAGCGTTGAGATGCCCGGGACAGGGGTTGACTACGAGCAGTACTTC. Residues: CSVEMPGTGVDYEQYF. The V gene is TRBV29-1, the J gene TRBJ2-7; the match to TRBD1 covers 10 bases. V trimming: 3 bases; J trimming: 3 bases; junction bases outside the gene matches: 11. This CDR3 region has 16 residues. Germline V lookup: CDR1 SQVTM, CDR2 ANQGSEA.